The source of this T cell receptor (beta chain) is a study of shared clonotypes between healthy human individuals (dated by TCRdb to the early 2020s). Turning to the overall study: The cohort comprised a couple of women and a few men aged 18 to 49 years. For each donor, three plates each were used for CD4 naive and CD4 memory, two plates were used for CD8 naive, and one plate was used for CD8 memory. The study deeply sequenced blood TCR repertoires of five healthy adults to estimate repertoire size and the extent of clonotype sharing between individuals. To increase sequencing depth and limit assay-specific biases, different laboratories used diverse techniques to prepare libraries and sequence TCR repertoires. Between about 0.9 and 8.9 billion PBMCs per donor were obtained by leukapheresis.

The CDR3 sequence holds 13 residues, the cysteine and phenylalanine included. The DNA shown is the 39-base CDR3, in frame from base 1. V loses 1 base of germline sequence and J loses 6 bases, and the interval between the two ends is 7 bases. Sequences SNHLY (CDR1) and FYNNEI (CDR2) are obtained from the germline V gene. The table lists this clone with a count of one. Its antigen is currently not known. Base qualities are not provided; no much larger clone lies one nucleotide away. Findings and caveats that apply to the study as a whole: Because the study included only a small number of donors, the genetic and exposure-history diversity represented was limited. Larger estimated clonotype richness was generally found for naive subsets than for memory subsets. Pairwise subsampling indicated that sequencing depth was expected to affect the degree of clonotype sharing among donors. Compared with non-shared clonotypes, the clonotypes found in all four sorted-subset donors had higher generation probabilities. Incomplete sequencing was indicated by rarefaction of sorted-subset datasets, despite the large sequencing depth. Sharing across a few donors was observed for roughly 5% of naive CD4, less than 4% of naive CD8, around 2.5% of memory CD4, and less than 0.45% of memory CD8 clonotypes. Sampling was restricted to blood, and TCR repertoires in tissue are likely to differ from TCR repertoires in blood.

Using the deep immunoSEQ assay, multiplex PCR amplified TCR CDR3 regions from genomic DNA. Genomic DNA extracted from each cell subset was distributed evenly over all wells of several immunoSEQ 96-well plates, and each plate served as one replicate. For sorted subsets, 200 ng of genomic DNA, equivalent to around 30,000 T cell genomes, went into each replicate PCR. The purified libraries were quantified using a Qubit 3.0 fluorometer, sized with a Bioanalyzer 2100, and then quantified again using the KAPA Library Quantification kit. Each immunoSEQ 96-well plate was sequenced on its own single-read 150-cycle Illumina NextSeq 550 flow cell. Concerning the study's data processing: Because the immunoSEQ output held only junctional sequences and lacked quality scores, the filtering could not match the filtering applied to full-length reads. Sequences were annotated with PyIR, a Python wrapper for IgBLAST v1.9, and V/J genes and CDR3 were assigned using IMGT germline references. Reads with weak V/J assignments (E-value above 1e-6), missing CDR3, stop codons, out-of-frame junctions, or ambiguous translated residues were removed. V3J clonotypes were defined as sequences sharing an identical inferred V gene, J gene, and CDR3 amino acid sequence. To compute the percentage overlap between repertoires, the number of shared unique clonotypes was divided by the size of the smaller repertoire. Richness of each repertoire was evaluated using RTK rarefaction, the Chao1 estimator, and Recon v2.1 estimates of unobserved clonotypes. Generation probabilities for all TCRbeta clonotypes obtained by the gDNA method from a handful of donors were computed using OLGA. What TCRdb holds here is the immuneACCESS table cut down to in-frame rearrangements. Part of the clones is not present; checked against another copy, under half of the missing clones reflect an unresolved V gene, and the others are unexplained. For V, J and clone size, that table is used; D and trimming come from the DNA. The sample table holds around 600,000 clones, of which approximately 95% were seen once. The top ten clones comprise 0.11% of the sample.

CD8 naive samples consisted of CD45RO-negative cells that were positively selected for CCR7, yielding a CD45RA+CCR7+ population without TemRA cells. The donors were healthy, HIV-negative adults with no recently reported acute infections or vaccinations. Every donor was a Caucasian adult living in Nashville, Tennessee, USA. Blood was collected by leukapheresis, and PBMCs were isolated by Ficoll-Histopaque density gradient centrifugation and then cryopreserved in liquid nitrogen vapor phase. Analytical flow cytometry was used to check the purity and quantity of each magnetically sorted T cell population. Each sorted fraction had its genomic DNA isolated and then quantified by UV absorbance on a Nanodrop 2000c.

The specimen sequenced was naive CD8+ T cells sorted from blood. The sample's cell subset or site label, in plain terms: CD45RA+CCR7+. This receptor was identified in a woman in her 30s in good health. The rearranged segments are TRBV2 and TRBJ2-1; 5 matching bases give a weak D call of TRBD2. The base sequence is TGTGCCAGCAGTGAAGTGCTAGCCAATGAGCAGTTCTTC. Translated, this gives CASSEVLANEQFF.